The 14 T cell receptor beta chains reported below all come from one sample, sequenced in a study of blood T cell repertoires in COVID-19 (dated by TCRdb to about 2020). Libraries were built with the immunoSEQ multiplex PCR assay. Sourced from immuneACCESS, this table was stored by TCRdb with only in-frame sequences that have V and J called. A share of the clones is absent; for the studies checked, an unresolved V gene accounts for under half, and the remainder has no known explanation. This sample lists 45,000 to 60,000 clones; about 81% were detected once. The ten biggest clones cover 11% to 15% of the sample. Sample: peripheral blood. The receptors shown here come from a human donor with acute or convalescent COVID-19. The donor label of this sample is uncertain.

The chain recombines TRBV6-6 with TRBJ2-1; no reliable D call. The V and J ends lost 7 bases and 1 base respectively, with 8 bases between them. CDR1 MNHNY and CDR2 SVGAGI come from the germline V gene (reference sequence). This CDR3 is built from 13 residues. CDR3: CASTPGSYNEQFF. In DNA form, the CDR3 reads TGTGCCAGCACCCCCGGTTCCTACAATGAGCAGTTCTTC.

The chain is built from TRBV9 and TRBJ1-3, with D possibly TRBD1 on 5 matching bases. There are 14 residues in the CDR3. V was cut by 4 bases and J by 4 bases, with 12 bases left in between. Germline CDR1 is SGDLS and CDR2 is YYNGEE. The CDR3 DNA sequence: TGTGCCAGCAGCCCGAAGACAGAAGGAAACACCATATATTTT. Protein product: CASSPKTEGNTIYF.

The CDR3 sequence is CASSHPEGLAGGLNEQYF. In DNA form, the CDR3 reads TGTGCCAGCAGCCACCCCGAGGGACTAGCGGGGGGGCTCAACGAGCAGTACTTC. This sequence joins TRBV7-2 and TRBJ2-7; 16 bases are a match to TRBD2. V was pared by 5 bases and J by 5 bases, with 12 bases of the junction left unmatched. CDR1 and CDR2 (germline): SGHTA, FQGNSA. The CDR3 covers 18 residues.

This clone occurred a few times. V usage is TRBV7-9 and J usage is TRBJ2-7, with 7 bases lining up with TRBD1. Germline loops: CDR1 SEHNR, CDR2 FQNEAQ (reference sequence). With V trimmed by 2 bases and J by 5 bases, 6 bases remained unmatched. This CDR3 is built from 14 residues. The CDR3 nucleotides are TGTGCCAGCAGCTTATCCGGGACAGTCGACGAGCAGTACTTC. This codes for CASSLSGTVDEQYF.

This chain joins TRBV6-1 and TRBJ2-7, with D unclear. CDR3 length equals 15 residues. Germline V gene lookup returns CDR1 MNHNS and CDR2 SASEGT. V was cut by 2 bases and J by 0 bases, with 11 bases left in between. DNA of the CDR3: TGTGCCAGCAGTGAAAGAACCAGTCTCTCCTACGAGCAGTACTTC. It specifies CASSERTSLSYEQYF.

V usage is TRBV30 and J usage is TRBJ2-7, with D unclear. The CDR3 has 13 residues. Germline V gene data show CDR1 as GTSNPN and CDR2 as SVGIG (reference sequence). V was trimmed by 0 bases and J by 0 bases, leaving 6 bases between them. Written as DNA, the CDR3 is TGTGCCTGGAGTGTATACACCTCCTACGAGCAGTACTTC. Protein sequence: CAWSVYTSYEQYF.

This clone has more than one count but fewer than ten. This chain uses TRBV4-3 with TRBJ2-7, with a weak D call TRBD1 (5 bases). In germline, CDR1 is LGHNA, CDR2 YSLEER. V lost 5 bases to trimming and J lost 5 bases, with 13 bases between them. This CDR3 region has 13 residues. Here the CDR3 reads CASSLGVGDEQYF. The CDR3 DNA reads as TGCGCCAGCAGCTTAGGGGTAGGGGACGAGCAGTACTTC.

The chain is built from TRBV28 and TRBJ1-2; 10 bases are shared with TRBD1. Per germline, CDR1 MDHEN and CDR2 SYDVKM. Unmatched junction bases numbered 8, after V lost 6 bases and J lost 7 bases. CDR3 length: 14 residues. As DNA, the CDR3 is TGTGCCAGCAGGCCGACAGGGGGCTATCGTGGCTACACCTTC. Its translation: CASRPTGGYRGYTF.

A single count supports this clone. J is TRBJ2-7 and V is TRBV28; D is perhaps TRBD1 (5 bases). Trimming cost V 4 bases and J 4 bases, with 8 bases left between them. CDR1 is MDHEN, CDR2 SYDVKM, per germline. The CDR3 runs 12 residues. The chain's CDR3 is CASSSQVYEQYF. The CDR3, as DNA: TGTGCCAGCAGTTCACAGGTATACGAGCAGTACTTC.

V and J are TRBV10-2 and TRBJ2-5, with TRBD2 identical over 10 bases. Germline loops: CDR1 WSHSY, CDR2 SAAADI. Trimming removed 3 bases from V and 5 bases from J; junction bases left unmatched: 6. The CDR3 contains 15 residues. The CDR3 bases are TGCGCCAGCAGTGAAGGACTAGCGGAGGGGGAGACCCAGTACTTC. Translating gives CASSEGLAEGETQYF.

This chain links TRBV7-2 with TRBJ2-3; D remains ambiguous. Germline assignment: CDR1 SGHTA and CDR2 FQGNSA. The V end was cut by 2 bases, the J end by 6 bases, with 6 bases between. The CDR3 sequence is 12 residues long. CDR3 sequence (DNA): TGTGCCAGCAGCTTAAACATGGATACGCAGTATTTT. As protein: CASSLNMDTQYF.

The V call is TRBV7-2, the J call TRBJ2-7, with a tentative D call TRBD2 (5 bases). CDR3 length: 14 residues. Trimming left V 0 bases short and J 3 bases short, with 9 bases between. The germline V gene encodes CDR1 SGHTA and CDR2 FQGNSA. The CDR3 loop reads CASSLARSGYEQYF. The DNA of the CDR3 is TGTGCCAGCAGCTTAGCCCGGAGCGGCTACGAGCAGTACTTC. Full variable domain (outside the CDR3, taken from reference TRBV7-2 and TRBJ2-7): GAGVSQSPSNKVTEKGKDVELRCDPISGHTALYWYRQSLGQGLEFLIYFQGNSAPDKSGLPSDRFSAERTGGSVSTLTIQRTQQEDSAVYLCASSLARSGYEQYFGPGTRLTVT.

The genes are TRBV2 and TRBJ1-2; 8 bases are shared with TRBD1. V shed 6 bases and J 8 bases; nucleotides not matched to a gene: 8. Germline CDR1 SNHLY, CDR2 FYNNEI. CDR3 size: 13 residues. The CDR3, as DNA: TGTGCCAGCAGGGTTGGACAGGGCGGAGGCTACACCTTC. It yields the protein CASRVGQGGGYTF.

The chain has TRBV5-1 and TRBJ1-1; D not resolved. Germline V CDR1 and CDR2: SGHRS, YFSETQ. The CDR3 runs 14 residues. V was pared by 6 bases and J by 4 bases, with 16 bases between. The CDR3 spells CASIPSEGGTEAFF. The CDR3 DNA is TGCGCCAGCATTCCCTCGGAGGGCGGCACTGAAGCTTTCTTT.